This T cell receptor (beta chain) was observed in a study of blood T cell repertoires in COVID-19. Study summary: Italy, Spain and the United States were the sources of the convalescent and acute COVID-19 samples. T cells, B-cell-depleted T cells, or PBMCs supplied cDNA or gDNA.

Per the authors' pipeline: Amplification with reference gene primers provided the estimates of nucleated cell counts. TCRdb's table, derived via immunoSEQ multiplex PCR, lists solely in-frame clones and lacks some. Clonal size and the V and J genes are those of that table, whereas D and trimming came from the DNA. The table lists some 200,000 clones, about four fifths of them singletons. Everyone who took part was 18 to 89 years old, and they came from about two dozen US areas. This sequence was found in a woman aged 40 to 50 with acute COVID-19. Sequenced sample: PBMCs or T cells enriched from blood (not recorded which).

For the CDR3, the DNA is TGTGCCAGCAGCCGGGGGGATTTGAGATATAGCAATCAGCCCCAGCATTTT. Translating it yields CASSRGDLRYSNQPQHF. V and J are TRBV5-8 and TRBJ1-5; D is possibly TRBD1 (5 bases). The V end was cut by 4 bases, the J end by 0 bases, with 17 bases between. Germline V CDR1 and CDR2: SGHTS, YDEGEE. The CDR3 consists of 17 residues.